These T cell receptor beta chains were read from a single sample in a study of siplizumab effects on memory and regulatory T cells. Sequencing was performed with immunoSEQ multiplex PCR; in TCRdb, only in-frame clones are kept and a portion is missing. The data show about 91,000 clones, roughly 96% seen once. The material sequenced was naive CD4+ T cells sorted from blood. These receptors were collected from a human donor in good health. CDR3s include the opening cysteine and the closing phenylalanine or tryptophan. The order of the fields is V gene, CDR3 length, J gene, clone size, D gene, CDR3 protein, CDR3 DNA. D genes are given only for firm matches. Size is omitted from some rows. Given values are once, few, many or a class for expanded clones.

V: TRBV5-1; length: 15; J: TRBJ1-4; size: -; D: TRBD1; CDR3: CASSLTGGSNEKLFF; DNA: TGCGCCAGCAGCTTAACAGGGGGCTCTAATGAAAAACTGTTTTTT
V: TRBV6-5; length: 15; J: TRBJ2-7; size: -; D: -; CDR3: CASSRPGLESYEQYF; DNA: TGTGCCAGCAGTCGTCCGGGACTGGAATCCTACGAGCAGTACTTC
V: TRBV5-1; length: 15; J: TRBJ2-5; size: -; D: TRBD2; CDR3: CASSFLAGGRETQYF; DNA: TGCGCCAGCAGCTTCCTAGCGGGGGGGCGAGAGACCCAGTACTTC
V: TRBV2; length: 15; J: TRBJ2-3; size: -; D: -; CDR3: CASSEGGKTGNTQYF; DNA: TGTGCCAGCAGCGAGGGGGGGAAAACGGGGAATACGCAGTATTTT
V: TRBV7-3; length: 15; J: TRBJ1-1; size: -; D: -; CDR3: CASRLQGTLDTEAFF; DNA: TGTGCCAGCAGGCTACAGGGAACTTTGGACACTGAAGCTTTCTTT
V: TRBV12-5; length: 11; J: TRBJ1-1; size: -; D: -; CDR3: CASGLNTEAFF; DNA: TGTGCTAGTGGTTTGAACACTGAAGCTTTCTTT
V: TRBV21-1; length: 16; J: TRBJ1-1; size: -; D: -; CDR3: CASSKPLRFPNTEAFF; DNA: TGTGCCAGCAGCAAACCCCTGAGGTTTCCGAACACTGAAGCTTTCTTT
V: TRBV7-2; length: 15; J: TRBJ1-2; size: -; D: TRBD1; CDR3: CASSPGGALNYGYTF; DNA: TGTGCCAGCAGCCCAGGGGGGGCCTTAAACTATGGCTACACCTTC
V: TRBV11-2; length: 15; J: TRBJ2-1; size: -; D: TRBD2; CDR3: CASSSGLAGSNEQFF; DNA: TGTGCCAGCAGCTCGGGACTAGCGGGGTCCAATGAGCAGTTCTTC
V: TRBV5-1; length: 14; J: TRBJ1-3; size: -; D: TRBD1; CDR3: CASSLGTGGASIYF; DNA: TGCGCCAGCAGCTTGGGGACAGGGGGCGCCTCAATATATTTT
V: TRBV13; length: 15; J: TRBJ1-2; size: -; D: -; CDR3: CASSVSSITGSGYTF; DNA: TGTGCCAGCAGCGTATCATCCATCACTGGGAGTGGCTACACCTTC
V: TRBV2; length: 15; J: TRBJ1-3; size: -; D: -; CDR3: CASKEQGISGNTIYF; DNA: TGTGCCAGCAAAGAACAGGGAATCTCTGGAAACACCATATATTTT
V: TRBV11-2; length: 15; J: TRBJ1-2; size: once; D: -; CDR3: CASSLEGGSNYGYTF; DNA: TGTGCCAGCAGCTTAGAGGGGGGTTCGAACTATGGCTACACCTTC
V: TRBV4-2; length: 15; J: TRBJ1-4; size: -; D: -; CDR3: CASSHTQASNEKLFF; DNA: TGTGCCAGCAGCCACACCCAGGCTTCTAATGAAAAACTGTTTTTT
V: TRBV7-2; length: 14; J: TRBJ2-5; size: -; D: -; CDR3: CASTLMGYQETQYF; DNA: TGTGCCAGCACCCTTATGGGGTACCAAGAGACCCAGTACTTC